The 19 T cell receptor beta chains given below trace back to one sample, sequenced in a study of blood T cell repertoires in COVID-19. Sequencing was performed with immunoSEQ multiplex PCR; in TCRdb, only in-frame clones are kept and a portion is missing. Found here are 50,000 to 80,000 clones, 88% of them singletons; the top ten hold 9.5% to 13%. Input material: PBMCs or T cells enriched from blood (not recorded which). The receptor source for this set is a woman aged 40 to 49 who had recovered from COVID-19.

This clone is labeled as medium-sized (0.01 to 0.1%). The chain links TRBV6-4 to TRBJ2-2; a possible D gene is TRBD1 (6 bases). The CDR3 contains 14 residues. The germline CDR1 and CDR2 sequences are MRHNA and SNTAGT. V lost 5 bases to trimming and J lost 3 bases, with 10 bases between them. DNA of the CDR3: TGTGCCAGCAGTTCGGACAGCGACACCGGGGAGCTGTTTTTT. It encodes CASSSDSDTGELFF.

This chain uses TRBV3-1 (or the pseudogene TRBV3-2) with TRBJ2-2; TRBD2 aligns across 9 bases. Trimming removed 3 bases from V and 6 bases from J; junction bases left unmatched: 8. This CDR3 region has 16 residues. The V gene's germline CDR1 is LGHDT and CDR2 YNNKEL (reference sequence). The chain's CDR3 is CASSHTGTSISGELFF. The CDR3 DNA reads TGTGCCAGCAGCCACACCGGGACTAGCATCTCCGGGGAGCTGTTTTTT.

The V call is TRBV12-5, the J call TRBJ1-1, with D perhaps TRBD1 (5 bases). The CDR3 consists of 12 residues. The germline CDR1 and CDR2 sequences are LGHNT and FRNRAP. Trimming left V 3 bases short and J 8 bases short, with 10 bases between. CDR3 loop: CASGFPDREAFF. In DNA form, the CDR3 reads TGTGCTAGTGGTTTCCCCGACAGAGAAGCTTTCTTT.

The V gene is TRBV6-2 or TRBV6-3, the J gene TRBJ2-5, with 9 nucleotides matching TRBD1. Germline trimming cut 1 base from V and 5 bases from J; bases unmatched to any gene: 5. CDR3 size: 15 residues. Germline lookup yields CDR1 MNHEY and CDR2 SVGEGT. The CDR3 bases are TGTGCCAGCAGTTACTTGAACAGGGGGCTGGAGACCCAGTACTTC. This translates into CASSYLNRGLETQYF.

The count of this clone is one. The genes are TRBV5-1 and TRBJ2-5; 9 bases agree with TRBD2. The germline V gene has CDR1 SGHRS and CDR2 YFSETQ. The CDR3 is made up of 16 amino acids. The V segment lost 4 bases and the J segment 1 base; nucleotides outside the gene matches: 8. The CDR3 region is CASSMRLAEFQETQYF. The CDR3 region has the DNA TGCGCCAGCAGCATGAGACTAGCGGAGTTCCAAGAGACCCAGTACTTC.

V and J are TRBV3-1 (or the pseudogene TRBV3-2) and TRBJ2-1; 12 bases are a match to TRBD1. Germline V lookup: CDR1 LGHDT, CDR2 YNNKEL (reference sequence). This CDR3 is built from 15 residues. V lost 6 bases, J lost 4 bases, and 4 bases stayed unmatched. This CDR3 reads CASRRDRGPYNEQFF. The CDR3 DNA sequence: TGTGCCAGCAGAAGGGACAGGGGGCCATACAATGAGCAGTTCTTC.

The sample holds one count of this clone. The V and J genes are TRBV4-2 and TRBJ1-2; 8 bases align to TRBD1. Germline lookup yields CDR1 LGHNA and CDR2 YNFKEQ. This CDR3 region has 16 residues. V shed 0 bases and J 3 bases; nucleotides not matched to a gene: 6. CDR3 region: CASSQDRQGAYYGYTF. DNA of the CDR3: TGTGCCAGCAGCCAAGATAGGCAGGGGGCATACTATGGCTACACCTTC.

This clone turned up a few times. The rearrangement joins TRBV5-1 to TRBJ1-5; no firm D call. The ends were cut back, 0 bases at V and 0 bases at J, with 7 bases in the middle. The CDR3 length is 15 residues. The germline V gene has CDR1 SGHRS and CDR2 YFSETQ. CDR3 bases: TGCGCCAGCAGCTTGGACGGTTATAGCAATCAGCCCCAGCATTTT. Translation gives CASSLDGYSNQPQHF.

CDR3 bases: TGTGCCAGCAGCTTAGTTACAGGGGCGCTTCCTCAGCCCCAGCATTTT. Encoded protein: CASSLVTGALPQPQHF. V is TRBV7-9 and J is TRBJ1-5; 7 bases line up with TRBD1. Trimming at V came to 1 base and at J to 6 bases, leaving 9 bases not matched to a gene. This CDR3 is built from 16 residues. CDR1 and CDR2 from the germline V gene are SEHNR and FQNEAQ (reference sequence). Complete variable domain (other parts from reference TRBV7-9 and TRBJ1-5): DTGVSQNPRHKITKRGQNVTFRCDPISEHNRLYWYRQTLGQGPEFLTYFQNEAQLEKSRLLSDRFSAERPKGSFSTLEIQRTEQGDSAMYLCASSLVTGALPQPQHFGDGTRLSIL.

The CDR3 coding sequence is TGTGCAAGTCGGATGCTGGGCAGGGGAGCCTATGGCTACACCTTC. It encodes CASRMLGRGAYGYTF. V usage is TRBV12-2 and J usage is TRBJ1-2; TRBD1, the table's D call, lacks a check against the DNA. TRBV12-2 is listed as a pseudogene. This CDR3 has 15 amino acids.

This clone appeared a single time. V and J are TRBV2 and TRBJ1-5; 9 positions agree with TRBD1. Germline-derived CDR1 and CDR2 are SNHLY and FYNNEI. The V segment lost 6 bases and the J segment 5 bases; nucleotides outside the gene matches: 8. The CDR3 contains 15 residues. CDR3 in DNA: TGTGCCAGCAGAACAGGGGGCGGTGAAGATCAGCCCCAGCATTTT. Protein sequence: CASRTGGGEDQPQHF.

V and J are TRBV14 and TRBJ2-7, with a tentative D call TRBD1 (5 bases). V was shortened by 4 bases and J by 2 bases, with 9 bases between the two germline ends. The CDR3 has 13 amino acids. CDR1 and CDR2 (germline): SGHDN, FVKESK. DNA for the CDR3: TGTGCCAGCAGCCCCGGACACACCTACGAGCAGTACTTC. It yields the protein CASSPGHTYEQYF. The variable domain in full, with the rest retrieved from reference TRBV14 and TRBJ2-7, is EAGVTQFPSHSVIEKGQTVTLRCDPISGHDNLYWYRRVMGKEIKFLLHFVKESKQDESGMPNNRFLAERTGGTYSTLKVQPAELEDSGVYFCASSPGHTYEQYFGPGTRLTVT.

The chain joins TRBV3-1 (or the pseudogene TRBV3-2) to TRBJ2-5; no reliable D call. From germline, CDR1 is LGHDT and CDR2 YNNKEL (reference sequence). This CDR3 has 11 amino acids. The V end lost 4 bases, the J end lost 3 bases, and 3 bases lay between the germline ends. The CDR3 nucleotides are TGTGCCAGCAGCCGAGAAGAGACCCAGTACTTC. It yields the protein CASSREETQYF.

The V and J genes are TRBV5-6 and TRBJ1-2, with 9 nucleotides matching TRBD1. CDR3 length equals 16 residues. Germline-derived CDR1 and CDR2 are SGHDT and YYEEEE. V was clipped by 0 bases and J by 7 bases; unmatched bases: 10. The CDR3: CASSLGLQGAITGYTF. The DNA for the CDR3 is TGTGCCAGCAGCTTGGGGTTACAGGGGGCGATAACTGGCTACACCTTC.

A single count supports this clone. The gene calls are TRBV5-4 and TRBJ1-2, with D unclear. The CDR3 consists of 15 residues. V lost 0 bases, J lost 2 bases, and 11 bases lay in between. The germline V gene encodes CDR1 SGHNT and CDR2 YYREEE (reference sequence). Here the CDR3 DNA reads TGTGCCAGCAGCTTGGCCTATGAGGGAAACTATGGCTACACCTTC. Encoded protein: CASSLAYEGNYGYTF.

This sequence joins TRBV28 and TRBJ2-3; D might be TRBD1 (6 bases). Trimming pared 1 base from V and 3 bases from J, leaving 8 bases between. The CDR3 spans 14 residues. The germline V gene encodes CDR1 MDHEN and CDR2 SYDVKM. CDR3 amino acids: CASSLFTGTDTQYF. In DNA form, the CDR3 reads TGTGCCAGCAGTTTATTTACAGGGACAGATACGCAGTATTTT.

V and J are TRBV5-6 and TRBJ1-2; 7 bases are shared with TRBD1. V shed 4 bases and J 8 bases; nucleotides not matched to a gene: 14. This CDR3 has 15 amino acids. Germline CDR1 reads SGHDT; CDR2 reads YYEEEE. This chain's CDR3 is CASSVGQLQGTGYTF. The CDR3 region has the DNA TGTGCCAGCAGCGTGGGACAGTTACAGGGGACAGGCTACACCTTC.

This rearrangement joins TRBV12-1 to TRBJ2-3; the D call TRBD2 from the table was never checked on the DNA. TRBV12-1 is shown as a pseudogene. There are 17 residues in the CDR3. CDR3 sequence: CASSSPGLAGGPYTQYF. DNA for the CDR3: TGTGCCAGCAGCTCCCCAGGACTAGCGGGGGGGCCGTATACGCAGTATTTT.

V gene TRBV3-1 (or the pseudogene TRBV3-2) combines with J gene TRBJ2-7; D unresolved. CDR1 is LGHDT and CDR2 is YNNKEL in the germline V gene (reference sequence). The CDR3 extends over 14 amino acids. V was pared by 0 bases and J by 1 base, with 7 bases between. The CDR3 reads CASSQDWQSYEQYF. The CDR3 DNA is TGTGCCAGCAGCCAAGATTGGCAGTCCTACGAGCAGTACTTC.